What follows are 4 T cell receptor beta chains derived from one specimen sequenced in a study of T cells in localized non-small cell lung cancer (dated by TCRdb to 2020 to 2022). Receptor libraries were prepared by the immunoSEQ multiplex PCR assay. The clones in this table, taken by TCRdb from immuneACCESS, are in-frame only. Not every clone is retained; where verified, under half of the shortfall comes from an unresolved V gene, and the cause of the rest is unknown. The table for this sample lists 43,000 or so clones; roughly nine tenths of them were counted only once. In total, the top ten clones hold roughly a tenth of the sample. This material consisted of PBMCs, taken before any cancer treatment. The receptor source for this set is a woman aged 35-75 years with stage II lung adenocarcinoma.

The chain is built from TRBV28 and TRBJ1-2; D call uncertain. This CDR3 is built from 14 residues. Germline CDR1 MDHEN, CDR2 SYDVKM. The V end was cut by 5 bases, the J end by 5 bases, with 15 bases between. The DNA of the CDR3 is TGTGCCAGCAGTATCCTACACGGTCGGTATGGCTACACCTTC. Its protein product is CASSILHGRYGYTF.

This chain joins TRBV19 and TRBJ2-4; TRBD2 agrees at 13 bases. The CDR3 spans 21 residues. Germline V CDR1 and CDR2: LNHDA, SQIVND (reference sequence). V lost 1 base to trimming and J lost 1 base; unmatched junction nucleotides: 13. Here the CDR3 DNA reads TGTGCCAGTAGTATAGGGATTACTAGCGGGAGGGCCGGTCGGGCCAAAAACATTCAGTACTTC. Protein: CASSIGITSGRAGRAKNIQYF.

This rearrangement joins TRBV20-1 to TRBJ2-3; D remains ambiguous. This CDR3 spans 10 amino acids. V gave up 6 bases and J gave up 2 bases, with 3 bases separating them. Germline V lookup: CDR1 DFQATT, CDR2 SNEGSKA (reference sequence). The CDR3 DNA sequence: TGCAGTGCCGTCACAGATACGCAGTATTTT. Its translation is CSAVTDTQYF.

On this clone: One end of the junction is discordant with germline, which a read error may explain. Within the sample, other DNA sequences also encode this same CDR3. The rearrangement joins TRBV6-1 to TRBJ1-2; D call uncertain. The CDR3 totals 15 residues. Looked up from germline, CDR1 is MNHNS and CDR2 is SASEGT. Written as DNA, the CDR3 is TGTGCCAGCAGTGAACGGGAGATTCGTGCCTATGGCTACACTTTC. Translated: CASSEREIRAYGYTF.